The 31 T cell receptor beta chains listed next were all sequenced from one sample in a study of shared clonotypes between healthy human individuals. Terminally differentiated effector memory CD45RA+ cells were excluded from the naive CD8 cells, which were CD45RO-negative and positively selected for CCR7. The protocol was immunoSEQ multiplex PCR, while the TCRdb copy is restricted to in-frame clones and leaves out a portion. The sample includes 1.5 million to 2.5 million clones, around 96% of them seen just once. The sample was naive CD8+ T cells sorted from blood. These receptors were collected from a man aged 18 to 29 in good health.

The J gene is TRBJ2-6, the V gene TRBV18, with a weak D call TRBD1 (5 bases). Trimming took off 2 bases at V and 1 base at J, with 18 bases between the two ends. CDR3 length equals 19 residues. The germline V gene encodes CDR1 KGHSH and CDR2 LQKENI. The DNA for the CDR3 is TGTGCCAGCTCACCAGATCAGGGTGAAGGGAAGTCTGGGGCCAACGTCCTGACTTTC. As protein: CASSPDQGEGKSGANVLTF.

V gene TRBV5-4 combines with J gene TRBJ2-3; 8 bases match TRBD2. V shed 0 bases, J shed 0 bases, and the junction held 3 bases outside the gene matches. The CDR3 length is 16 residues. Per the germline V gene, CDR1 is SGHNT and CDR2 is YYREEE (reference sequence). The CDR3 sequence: CASSLVTSGSTDTQYF. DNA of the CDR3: TGTGCCAGCAGCTTGGTCACTAGCGGTAGCACAGATACGCAGTATTTT.

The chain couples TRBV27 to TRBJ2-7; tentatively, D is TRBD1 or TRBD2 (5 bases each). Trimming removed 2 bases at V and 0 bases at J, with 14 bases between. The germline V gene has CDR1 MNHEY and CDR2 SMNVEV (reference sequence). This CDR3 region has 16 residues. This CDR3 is CASSLRSGAPSYEQYF. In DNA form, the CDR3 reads TGTGCCAGCAGTTTACGTTCCGGGGCTCCCTCCTACGAGCAGTACTTC.

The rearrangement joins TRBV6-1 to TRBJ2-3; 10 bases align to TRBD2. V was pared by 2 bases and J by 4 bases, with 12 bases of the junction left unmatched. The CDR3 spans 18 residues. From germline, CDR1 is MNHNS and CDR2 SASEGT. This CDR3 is CASSEFFASGSGADTQYF. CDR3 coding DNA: TGTGCCAGCAGTGAATTTTTTGCTAGCGGGAGTGGGGCAGATACGCAGTATTTT.

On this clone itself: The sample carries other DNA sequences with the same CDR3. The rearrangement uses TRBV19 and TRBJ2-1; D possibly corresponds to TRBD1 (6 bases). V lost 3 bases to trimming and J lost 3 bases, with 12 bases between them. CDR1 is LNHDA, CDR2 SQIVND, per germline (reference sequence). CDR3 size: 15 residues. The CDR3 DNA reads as TGTGCCAGTAGTATCGACCTGGACAGCTACAATGAGCAGTTCTTC. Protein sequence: CASSIDLDSYNEQFF.

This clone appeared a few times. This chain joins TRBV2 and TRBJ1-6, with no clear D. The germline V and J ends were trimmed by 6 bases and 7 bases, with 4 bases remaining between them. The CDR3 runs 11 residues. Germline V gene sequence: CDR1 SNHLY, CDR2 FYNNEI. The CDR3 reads CASRENSPLHF. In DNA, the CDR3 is TGTGCCAGCAGGGAGAATTCACCCCTCCACTTT.

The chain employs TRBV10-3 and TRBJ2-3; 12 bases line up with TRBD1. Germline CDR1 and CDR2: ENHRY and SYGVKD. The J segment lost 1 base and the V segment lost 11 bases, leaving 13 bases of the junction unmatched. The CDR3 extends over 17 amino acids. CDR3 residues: CASLGQGASMGTDTQYF. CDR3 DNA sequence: TGTGCCTCACTGGGACAGGGGGCTTCTATGGGCACAGATACGCAGTATTTT.

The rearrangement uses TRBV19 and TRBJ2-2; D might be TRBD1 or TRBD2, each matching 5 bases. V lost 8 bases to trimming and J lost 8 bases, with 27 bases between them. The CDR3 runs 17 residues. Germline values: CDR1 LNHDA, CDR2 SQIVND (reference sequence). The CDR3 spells CASGLRDVGVSLGELFF. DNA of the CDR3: TGTGCCAGTGGACTCAGGGATGTCGGGGTTTCACTTGGGGAGCTGTTTTTT.

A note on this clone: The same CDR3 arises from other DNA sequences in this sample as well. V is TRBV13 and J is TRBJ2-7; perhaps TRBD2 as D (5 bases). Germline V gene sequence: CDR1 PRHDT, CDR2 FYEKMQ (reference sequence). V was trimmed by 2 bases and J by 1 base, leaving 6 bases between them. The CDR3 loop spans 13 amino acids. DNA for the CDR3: TGTGCCAGCAGCTTAACGGGATCCTACGAGCAGTACTTC. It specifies CASSLTGSYEQYF.

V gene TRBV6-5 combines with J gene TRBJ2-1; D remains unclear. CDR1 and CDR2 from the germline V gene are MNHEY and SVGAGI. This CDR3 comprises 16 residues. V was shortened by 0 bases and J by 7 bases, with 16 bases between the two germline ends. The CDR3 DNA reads TGTGCCAGCAGTTACTCGCTGGGAACTCTTTGGAATGAGCAGTTCTTC. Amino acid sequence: CASSYSLGTLWNEQFF.

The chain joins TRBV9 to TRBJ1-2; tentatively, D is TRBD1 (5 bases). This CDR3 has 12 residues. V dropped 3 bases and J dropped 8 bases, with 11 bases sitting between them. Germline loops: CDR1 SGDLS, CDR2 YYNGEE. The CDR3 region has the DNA TGTGCCAGCAGCGGAGGGGAACTGGGCTACACCTTC. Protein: CASSGGELGYTF.

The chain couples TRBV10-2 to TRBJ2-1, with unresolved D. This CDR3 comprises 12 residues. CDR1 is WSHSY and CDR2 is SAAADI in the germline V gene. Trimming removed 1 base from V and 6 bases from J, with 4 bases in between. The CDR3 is CASSEFPNEQFF. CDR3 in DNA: TGCGCCAGCAGTGAGTTCCCCAATGAGCAGTTCTTC.

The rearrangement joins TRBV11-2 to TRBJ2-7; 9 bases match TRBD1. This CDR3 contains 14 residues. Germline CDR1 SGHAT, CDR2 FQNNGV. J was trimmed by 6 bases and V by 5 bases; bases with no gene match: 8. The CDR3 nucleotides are TGTGCCAGCAGCACCGGGACAGGGTCTCTCGAGCAGTACTTC. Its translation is CASSTGTGSLEQYF.

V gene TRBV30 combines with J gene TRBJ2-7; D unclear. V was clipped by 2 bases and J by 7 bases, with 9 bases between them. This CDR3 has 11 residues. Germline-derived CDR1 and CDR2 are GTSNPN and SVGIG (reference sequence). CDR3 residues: CAWSRNVEQYF. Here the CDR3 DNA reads TGTGCCTGGAGTCGGAATGTGGAGCAGTACTTC.

CDR3 protein: CACSGVSYNEQFF. Written as DNA, the CDR3 is TGTGCCTGTAGCGGGGTGAGCTACAATGAGCAGTTCTTC. V gene TRBV30 combines with J gene TRBJ2-1, with 8 bases fitting TRBD2. The CDR3 is made up of 13 amino acids. J was trimmed by 3 bases and V by 6 bases; bases with no gene match: 4. The germline V gene has CDR1 GTSNPN and CDR2 SVGIG (reference sequence).

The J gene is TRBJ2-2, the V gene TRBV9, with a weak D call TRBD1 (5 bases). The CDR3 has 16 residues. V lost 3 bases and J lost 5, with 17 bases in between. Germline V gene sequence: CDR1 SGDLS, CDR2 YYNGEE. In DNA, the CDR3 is TGTGCCAGCAGCGCTCTAATAACAGGATCGACCGGGGAGCTGTTTTTT. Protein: CASSALITGSTGELFF.

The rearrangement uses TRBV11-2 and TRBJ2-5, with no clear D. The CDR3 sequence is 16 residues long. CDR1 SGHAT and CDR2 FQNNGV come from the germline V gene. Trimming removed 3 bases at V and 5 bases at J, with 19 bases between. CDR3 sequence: CASSFRNGALHETQYF. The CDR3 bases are TGTGCCAGCAGCTTTCGTAACGGTGCTCTTCACGAGACCCAGTACTTC.

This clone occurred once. CDR3 protein: CASSDSVSYEQYF. CDR3 nucleotide sequence: TGTGCCAGCAGCGACAGCGTATCCTACGAGCAGTACTTC. The chain uses TRBV27 and TRBJ2-7; D perhaps matches TRBD1 (5 bases). The V end lost 6 bases, the J end lost 1 base, and 10 bases lay between the germline ends. CDR3 length: 13 residues. Germline V gives CDR1 MNHEY, CDR2 SMNVEV (reference sequence).

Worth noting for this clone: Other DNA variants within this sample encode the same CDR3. CDR3 sequence: CASTLGAEAFF. In DNA, the CDR3 is TGTGCCAGTACTCTCGGGGCAGAAGCTTTCTTT. V usage is TRBV19 and J usage is TRBJ1-1, with a weak D call TRBD1 (5 bases). CDR1 and CDR2 from the germline V gene are LNHDA and SQIVND (reference sequence). This CDR3 has 11 residues. V was pared by 7 bases and J by 8 bases, with 11 bases between.

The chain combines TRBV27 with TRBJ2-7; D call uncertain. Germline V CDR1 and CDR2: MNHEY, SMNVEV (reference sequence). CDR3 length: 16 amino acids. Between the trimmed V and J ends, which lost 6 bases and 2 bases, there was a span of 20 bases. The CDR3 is CASRSPRAGIPYEQYF. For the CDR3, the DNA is TGTGCCAGCAGATCCCCACGGGCAGGCATCCCCTACGAGCAGTACTTC.

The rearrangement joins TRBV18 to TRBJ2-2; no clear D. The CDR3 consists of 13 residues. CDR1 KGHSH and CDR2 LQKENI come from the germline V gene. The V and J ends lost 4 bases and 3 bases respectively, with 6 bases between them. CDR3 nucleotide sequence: TGTGCCAGCTCACAACCTTACACCGGGGAGCTGTTTTTT. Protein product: CASSQPYTGELFF.

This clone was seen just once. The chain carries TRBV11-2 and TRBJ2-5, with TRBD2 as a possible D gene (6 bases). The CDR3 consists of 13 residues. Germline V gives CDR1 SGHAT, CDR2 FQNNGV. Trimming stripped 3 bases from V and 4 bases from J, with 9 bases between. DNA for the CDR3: TGTGCCAGCAGCTTTGGCGGGATAGAGACCCAGTACTTC. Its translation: CASSFGGIETQYF.

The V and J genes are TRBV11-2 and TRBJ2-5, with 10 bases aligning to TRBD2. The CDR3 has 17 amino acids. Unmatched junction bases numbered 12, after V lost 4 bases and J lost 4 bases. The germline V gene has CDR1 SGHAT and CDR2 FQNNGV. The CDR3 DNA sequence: TGTGCCAGCAGCTCCCCCGGGGTAGCGGGGGGTTCAGAGACCCAGTACTTC. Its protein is CASSSPGVAGGSETQYF.

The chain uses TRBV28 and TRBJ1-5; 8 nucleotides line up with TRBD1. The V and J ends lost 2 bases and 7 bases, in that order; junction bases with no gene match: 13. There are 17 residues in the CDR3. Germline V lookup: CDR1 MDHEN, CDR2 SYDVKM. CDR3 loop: CASSLRTTGVFLQPQHF. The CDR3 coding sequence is TGTGCCAGCAGTTTACGGACGACAGGGGTGTTTCTCCAGCCCCAGCATTTT.

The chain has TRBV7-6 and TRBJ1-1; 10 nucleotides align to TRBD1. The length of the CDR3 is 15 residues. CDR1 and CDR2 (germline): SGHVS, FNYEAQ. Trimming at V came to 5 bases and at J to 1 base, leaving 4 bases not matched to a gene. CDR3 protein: CASSPGQGWNTEAFF. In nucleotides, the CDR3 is TGTGCCAGCAGCCCGGGACAGGGGTGGAACACTGAAGCTTTCTTT.

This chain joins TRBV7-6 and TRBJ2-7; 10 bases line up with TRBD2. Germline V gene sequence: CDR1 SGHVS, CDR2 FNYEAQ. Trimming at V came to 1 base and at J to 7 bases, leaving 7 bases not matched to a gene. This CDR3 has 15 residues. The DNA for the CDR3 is TGTGCCAGCAGCTTAGAGACTAGCGGGCTAGGTGAGCAGTACTTC. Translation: CASSLETSGLGEQYF.

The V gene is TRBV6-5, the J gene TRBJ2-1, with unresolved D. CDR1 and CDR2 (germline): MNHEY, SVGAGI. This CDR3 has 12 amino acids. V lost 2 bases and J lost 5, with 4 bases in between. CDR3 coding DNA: TGTGCCAGCAGTTACAGAGACAATGAGCAGTTCTTC. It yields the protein CASSYRDNEQFF.

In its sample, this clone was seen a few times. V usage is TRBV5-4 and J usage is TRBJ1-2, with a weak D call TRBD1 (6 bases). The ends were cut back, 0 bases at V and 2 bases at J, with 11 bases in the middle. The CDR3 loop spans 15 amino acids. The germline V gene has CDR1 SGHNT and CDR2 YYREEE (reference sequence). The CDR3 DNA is TGTGCCAGCAGCTTGGGATGGGGGCCGAACTATGGCTACACCTTC. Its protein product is CASSLGWGPNYGYTF.

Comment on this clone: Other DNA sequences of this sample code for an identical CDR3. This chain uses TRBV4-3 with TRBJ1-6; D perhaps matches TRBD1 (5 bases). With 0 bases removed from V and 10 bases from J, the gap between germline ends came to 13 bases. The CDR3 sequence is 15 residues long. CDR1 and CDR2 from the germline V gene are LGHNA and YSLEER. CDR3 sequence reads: CASSQDEGSGSPLHF. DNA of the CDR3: TGCGCCAGCAGCCAAGATGAGGGATCAGGGTCACCCCTCCACTTT.

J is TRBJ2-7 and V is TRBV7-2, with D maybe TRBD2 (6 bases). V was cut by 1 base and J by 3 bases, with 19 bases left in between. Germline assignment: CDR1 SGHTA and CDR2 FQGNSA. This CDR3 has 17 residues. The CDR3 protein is CASSLEAPWGEDYEQYF. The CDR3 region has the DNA TGTGCCAGCAGCTTAGAAGCCCCTTGGGGGGAAGACTACGAGCAGTACTTC.

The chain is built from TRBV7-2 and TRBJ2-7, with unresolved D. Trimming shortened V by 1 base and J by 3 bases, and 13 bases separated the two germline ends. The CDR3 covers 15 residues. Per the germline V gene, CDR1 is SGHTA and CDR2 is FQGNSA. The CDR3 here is CASSLDPTPGYEQYF. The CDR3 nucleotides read TGTGCCAGCAGCTTAGATCCTACTCCAGGCTACGAGCAGTACTTC.